Listed below are T cell receptor beta chains from one sample, sequenced in a study of Siglec-9 on CD8 T cells in melanoma. Clones were sequenced by immunoSEQ multiplex PCR, and TCRdb holds only the in-frame ones, with some missing. The table has about 36,000 clones, approximately 83% seen once. The sequenced material came from Siglec-9- CD8+ T cells sorted from blood. These receptors were obtained from a human donor in good health. CDR3s include the opening cysteine and the closing phenylalanine or tryptophan. A D gene is named only where the DNA matches it firmly. Clone size appears in some rows only: once, few, many, or a class for an expanded clone.

j_call: TRBJ2-5
v_call: TRBV4-1
clone_size: NA
d_call: NA
cdr3_aa: CASSLRRGGETQYF
cdr3_nt: TGCGCCAGCAGCCTAAGGAGGGGGGGAGAGACCCAGTACTTC

j_call: TRBJ2-1
v_call: TRBV28
clone_size: NA
d_call: NA
cdr3_aa: CASSFLPGHPRGNEQFF
cdr3_nt: TGTGCCAGCAGTTTCCTACCGGGACACCCACGAGGAAATGAGCAGTTCTTC

j_call: TRBJ2-1
v_call: TRBV7-8
clone_size: NA
d_call: NA
cdr3_aa: CASSFYNEQFF
cdr3_nt: TGTGCCAGCAGCTTCTACAATGAGCAGTTCTTC

j_call: TRBJ1-1
v_call: TRBV27
clone_size: NA
d_call: TRBD1
cdr3_aa: CASIRDRDSPRAFF
cdr3_nt: TGTGCCAGCATTCGGGACAGGGACAGTCCGAGGGCTTTCTTT

j_call: TRBJ1-4
v_call: TRBV5-6
clone_size: few
d_call: NA
cdr3_aa: CASSLAGRDSCF
cdr3_nt: TGTGCCAGCAGCTTGGCCGGCCGGGACTCCTGTTTT

j_call: TRBJ1-2
v_call: TRBV4-1
clone_size: once
d_call: NA
cdr3_aa: CASSQFAPGENYGYTF
cdr3_nt: TGCGCCAGCAGCCAATTTGCTCCAGGGGAGAACTATGGCTACACCTTC

j_call: TRBJ2-7
v_call: TRBV7-9
clone_size: NA
d_call: NA
cdr3_aa: CASSLPTRPREQYF
cdr3_nt: TGTGCCAGCAGCTTACCAACGCGACCTAGGGAGCAGTACTTC

j_call: TRBJ2-7
v_call: TRBV9
clone_size: once
d_call: NA
cdr3_aa: CASSVASASSYEQYF
cdr3_nt: TGTGCCAGCAGCGTAGCTAGCGCGAGCTCCTACGAGCAGTACTTC

j_call: TRBJ2-2
v_call: TRBV4-1
clone_size: NA
d_call: NA
cdr3_aa: CASSQNGELFF
cdr3_nt: TGCGCCAGCAGCCAAAACGGGGAGCTGTTTTTT

j_call: TRBJ1-4
v_call: TRBV27
clone_size: NA
d_call: NA
cdr3_aa: CASSYGPLGEKLFF
cdr3_nt: TGTGCCAGCAGTTATGGCCCCCTCGGGGAAAAACTGTTTTTT

j_call: TRBJ2-3
v_call: TRBV27
clone_size: NA
d_call: TRBD1
cdr3_aa: CASSFQGALIDTQYF
cdr3_nt: TGTGCCAGCAGTTTTCAGGGGGCCCTAATCGATACGCAGTATTTT

j_call: TRBJ1-5
v_call: TRBV7-9
clone_size: NA
d_call: NA
cdr3_aa: CASSTGNQPQHF
cdr3_nt: TGTGCCAGCTCCACCGGCAATCAGCCCCAGCATTTT

j_call: TRBJ1-3
v_call: TRBV5-1
clone_size: NA
d_call: TRBD1
cdr3_aa: CASSLSGGLGNTIYF
cdr3_nt: TGCGCCAGCAGCTTGTCAGGGGGACTTGGAAACACCATATATTTT

j_call: TRBJ2-7
v_call: TRBV11-2
clone_size: NA
d_call: NA
cdr3_aa: CASSLEVGAYEQYF
cdr3_nt: TGTGCCAGCAGCTTAGAGGTAGGGGCCTACGAGCAGTACTTC

j_call: TRBJ2-5
v_call: TRBV15
clone_size: once
d_call: NA
cdr3_aa: CATSRGGGIQETQYF
cdr3_nt: TGTGCCACCAGCAGGGGGGGCGGGATCCAAGAGACCCAGTACTTC

j_call: TRBJ2-2
v_call: TRBV4-1
clone_size: NA
d_call: TRBD1
cdr3_aa: CASSHSPERWGQGYTGELFF
cdr3_nt: TGCGCCAGCAGCCATTCGCCCGAGCGGTGGGGACAGGGTTACACCGGGGAGCTGTTTTTT

j_call: TRBJ1-2
v_call: TRBV29-1
clone_size: NA
d_call: NA
cdr3_aa: CSVQGDYTF
cdr3_nt: TGCAGCGTGCAGGGAGATTACACCTTC

j_call: TRBJ2-2
v_call: TRBV7-7
clone_size: NA
d_call: NA
cdr3_aa: CASSLAPTGELFF
cdr3_nt: TGTGCTAGCAGCCTAGCGCCCACCGGGGAGCTGTTTTTT

j_call: TRBJ1-5
v_call: TRBV19
clone_size: NA
d_call: NA
cdr3_aa: CASSLGLPPQHF
cdr3_nt: TGTGCTAGTAGTTTGGGACTGCCGCCCCAGCATTTT

j_call: TRBJ2-6
v_call: TRBV7-6
clone_size: NA
d_call: NA
cdr3_aa: CASSLQGLVQSGANVLTF
cdr3_nt: TGTGCCAGCAGCTTGCAGGGGTTGGTTCAGTCTGGGGCCAACGTCCTGACTTTC

j_call: TRBJ2-2
v_call: TRBV11-2
clone_size: NA
d_call: NA
cdr3_aa: CASSQWGNPGELFF
cdr3_nt: TGTGCCAGCAGCCAATGGGGGAATCCCGGGGAGCTGTTTTTT

j_call: TRBJ2-1
v_call: TRBV6-5
clone_size: NA
d_call: TRBD2
cdr3_aa: CASSFTSGILDEQFF
cdr3_nt: TGTGCCAGCAGTTTCACTAGCGGGATTTTGGATGAGCAGTTCTTC

j_call: TRBJ1-1
v_call: TRBV29-1
clone_size: few
d_call: TRBD1
cdr3_aa: CSVGTGDLTEAFF
cdr3_nt: TGCAGCGTGGGGACAGGGGATCTCACTGAAGCTTTCTTT

j_call: TRBJ2-3
v_call: TRBV25-1
clone_size: NA
d_call: NA
cdr3_aa: CASSEYGVGTDTQYF
cdr3_nt: TGTGCCAGCAGTGAGTACGGGGTTGGAACAGATACGCAGTATTTT

j_call: TRBJ2-3
v_call: TRBV13
clone_size: NA
d_call: NA
cdr3_aa: CASSGDTDTQYF
cdr3_nt: TGTGCCAGCTCAGGGGACACAGATACGCAGTATTTT

j_call: TRBJ2-5
v_call: TRBV7-9
clone_size: NA
d_call: NA
cdr3_aa: CASSFVRTQETQYF
cdr3_nt: TGTGCCAGCAGCTTCGTGCGGACACAAGAGACCCAGTACTTC

j_call: TRBJ2-5
v_call: TRBV28
clone_size: NA
d_call: TRBD2
cdr3_aa: CASSLASGSKETQYF
cdr3_nt: TGTGCCAGCAGTTTGGCTAGCGGGAGTAAAGAGACCCAGTACTTC

j_call: TRBJ2-1
v_call: TRBV4-1
clone_size: NA
d_call: NA
cdr3_aa: CASRVIGGSNEQFF
cdr3_nt: TGCGCCAGCAGGGTCATCGGTGGATCCAATGAGCAGTTCTTC

j_call: TRBJ2-5
v_call: TRBV11-2
clone_size: NA
d_call: TRBD2
cdr3_aa: CASSSAPTGEGPERGTQYF
cdr3_nt: TGTGCCAGCAGCTCCGCTCCGACGGGGGAGGGCCCGGAGAGGGGGACCCAGTACTTC

j_call: TRBJ1-2
v_call: TRBV9
clone_size: NA
d_call: TRBD1
cdr3_aa: CASSGSGQAGPSGYTF
cdr3_nt: TGTGCCAGCAGCGGTTCTGGACAGGCTGGCCCTTCTGGCTACACCTTC

j_call: TRBJ1-1
v_call: TRBV9
clone_size: few
d_call: TRBD1
cdr3_aa: CASSGTQGEAFF
cdr3_nt: TGTGCCAGCAGCGGTACACAGGGGGAAGCTTTCTTT

j_call: TRBJ2-7
v_call: TRBV6-5
clone_size: NA
d_call: NA
cdr3_aa: CASRISSYSYEQYF
cdr3_nt: TGTGCCAGCAGAATCTCATCCTACTCCTACGAGCAGTACTTC

j_call: TRBJ1-5
v_call: TRBV2
clone_size: few
d_call: NA
cdr3_aa: CASRKAGDSNQPQHF
cdr3_nt: TGTGCCAGCAGGAAGGCAGGGGATAGCAATCAGCCCCAGCATTTT

j_call: TRBJ1-3
v_call: TRBV7-9
clone_size: once
d_call: NA
cdr3_aa: CASSWTEGGDTIYF
cdr3_nt: TGTGCCAGCAGCTGGACCGAAGGAGGGGACACCATATATTTT

j_call: TRBJ1-2
v_call: TRBV10-3
clone_size: NA
d_call: NA
cdr3_aa: CAISSLMTEAYGYTF
cdr3_nt: TGTGCCATCAGTTCCCTAATGACGGAGGCCTATGGCTACACCTTC

j_call: TRBJ2-1
v_call: TRBV9
clone_size: NA
d_call: NA
cdr3_aa: CASSVEDSIYNEQFF
cdr3_nt: TGTGCCAGCAGCGTAGAGGACTCGATCTACAATGAGCAGTTCTTC

j_call: TRBJ1-3
v_call: TRBV7-6
clone_size: once
d_call: TRBD1
cdr3_aa: CASSARQGISGNTIYF
cdr3_nt: TGTGCCAGCAGCGCGAGACAGGGGATCTCTGGAAACACCATATATTTT

j_call: TRBJ2-1
v_call: TRBV7-3
clone_size: NA
d_call: TRBD2
cdr3_aa: CASSPGLASYNEQFF
cdr3_nt: TGTGCCAGCAGCCCTGGACTAGCGTCCTACAATGAGCAGTTCTTC

j_call: TRBJ2-2
v_call: TRBV27
clone_size: NA
d_call: TRBD1
cdr3_aa: CASSPYLDRERDGELFF
cdr3_nt: TGTGCCAGCAGTCCTTACCTGGACAGGGAGAGGGACGGGGAGCTGTTTTTT

j_call: TRBJ2-3
v_call: TRBV2
clone_size: NA
d_call: NA
cdr3_aa: CASNPDVGTDTQYF
cdr3_nt: TGTGCCAGCAACCCGGACGTGGGCACAGATACGCAGTATTTT

j_call: TRBJ2-7
v_call: TRBV5-8
clone_size: NA
d_call: TRBD1
cdr3_aa: CASSKDRADEQYF
cdr3_nt: TGTGCCAGCAGCAAGGACAGGGCAGACGAGCAGTACTTC

j_call: TRBJ1-2
v_call: TRBV6-5
clone_size: NA
d_call: NA
cdr3_aa: CASSYSMSGSPYGYTF
cdr3_nt: TGTGCCAGCAGTTACTCGATGTCAGGGAGTCCCTATGGCTACACCTTC

j_call: TRBJ2-1
v_call: TRBV2
clone_size: NA
d_call: NA
cdr3_aa: CASSVAYNEQFF
cdr3_nt: TGTGCCAGCAGTGTCGCCTACAATGAGCAGTTCTTC

j_call: TRBJ2-3
v_call: TRBV2
clone_size: NA
d_call: TRBD2
cdr3_aa: CASSDQGGAGVRDTQYF
cdr3_nt: TGTGCCAGCAGTGATCAAGGAGGGGCGGGAGTGAGAGATACGCAGTATTTT

j_call: TRBJ2-2
v_call: TRBV11-3
clone_size: NA
d_call: NA
cdr3_aa: CASSLTSEAGELFF
cdr3_nt: TGTGCCAGCAGCTTAACGTCGGAGGCCGGGGAGCTGTTTTTT

j_call: TRBJ2-7
v_call: TRBV28
clone_size: NA
d_call: NA
cdr3_aa: CASSLWIQAAYEQYF
cdr3_nt: TGTGCCAGCAGTTTATGGATTCAAGCGGCCTACGAGCAGTACTTC

j_call: TRBJ2-1
v_call: TRBV9
clone_size: NA
d_call: TRBD2
cdr3_aa: CASSVQASGRNEQFF
cdr3_nt: TGTGCCAGCAGCGTACAGGCTAGCGGGCGCAATGAGCAGTTCTTC

j_call: TRBJ1-2
v_call: TRBV28
clone_size: once
d_call: TRBD1
cdr3_aa: CASSFLQGVAEDGGEYYGYTF
cdr3_nt: TGTGCCAGCAGTTTTCTTCAGGGGGTCGCGGAAGATGGAGGAGAATATTATGGCTACACCTTC

j_call: TRBJ2-3
v_call: TRBV27
clone_size: NA
d_call: NA
cdr3_aa: CASSPLAGATDTQYF
cdr3_nt: TGTGCCAGCAGTCCACTTGCGGGGGCCACAGATACGCAGTATTTT

j_call: TRBJ2-3
v_call: TRBV28
clone_size: once
d_call: NA
cdr3_aa: CASRVSVGDTDTQYF
cdr3_nt: TGTGCCAGCAGGGTCTCGGTGGGGGACACAGATACGCAGTATTTT

j_call: TRBJ1-2
v_call: TRBV5-4
clone_size: NA
d_call: NA
cdr3_aa: CASSLGTDPANYGYTF
cdr3_nt: TGTGCCAGCAGCTTGGGAACGGACCCGGCTAACTATGGCTACACCTTC

j_call: TRBJ2-3
v_call: TRBV4-1
clone_size: NA
d_call: TRBD2
cdr3_aa: CASSQGLAGGLTQYF
cdr3_nt: TGCGCCAGCAGCCAAGGACTAGCGGGAGGCCTGACGCAGTATTTT

j_call: TRBJ2-7
v_call: TRBV29-1
clone_size: NA
d_call: TRBD1
cdr3_aa: CSVGQGAYEQYF
cdr3_nt: TGCAGCGTCGGACAGGGAGCCTACGAGCAGTACTTC

j_call: TRBJ1-4
v_call: TRBV11-2
clone_size: once
d_call: NA
cdr3_aa: CASSIEARSEKLFF
cdr3_nt: TGTGCCAGCAGCATAGAGGCCCGGAGTGAAAAACTGTTTTTT

j_call: TRBJ2-1
v_call: TRBV19
clone_size: NA
d_call: NA
cdr3_aa: CASSPDSYNEQFF
cdr3_nt: TGTGCCAGTAGCCCAGACTCCTACAATGAGCAGTTCTTC

j_call: TRBJ2-1
v_call: TRBV2
clone_size: NA
d_call: NA
cdr3_aa: CATLSSGGDNEQFF
cdr3_nt: TGTGCCACCTTGAGTAGCGGAGGGGACAATGAGCAGTTCTTC

j_call: TRBJ2-5
v_call: TRBV9
clone_size: NA
d_call: NA
cdr3_aa: CASSATTRGPQETQYF
cdr3_nt: TGTGCCAGCAGCGCAACGACAAGGGGTCCGCAAGAGACCCAGTACTTC

j_call: TRBJ2-1
v_call: TRBV4-1
clone_size: NA
d_call: NA
cdr3_aa: CASSQDTGTEQFF
cdr3_nt: TGCGCCAGCAGCCAAGACACAGGGACCGAGCAGTTCTTC

j_call: TRBJ2-5
v_call: TRBV19
clone_size: NA
d_call: TRBD1
cdr3_aa: CASSQTGGLETQYF
cdr3_nt: TGTGCCAGTAGTCAGACAGGGGGCCTAGAGACCCAGTACTTC

j_call: TRBJ1-6
v_call: TRBV7-9
clone_size: NA
d_call: NA
cdr3_aa: CASSLDPGGGNSPLHF
cdr3_nt: TGTGCCAGCAGCTTAGACCCCGGAGGGGGGAATTCACCCCTCCACTTT